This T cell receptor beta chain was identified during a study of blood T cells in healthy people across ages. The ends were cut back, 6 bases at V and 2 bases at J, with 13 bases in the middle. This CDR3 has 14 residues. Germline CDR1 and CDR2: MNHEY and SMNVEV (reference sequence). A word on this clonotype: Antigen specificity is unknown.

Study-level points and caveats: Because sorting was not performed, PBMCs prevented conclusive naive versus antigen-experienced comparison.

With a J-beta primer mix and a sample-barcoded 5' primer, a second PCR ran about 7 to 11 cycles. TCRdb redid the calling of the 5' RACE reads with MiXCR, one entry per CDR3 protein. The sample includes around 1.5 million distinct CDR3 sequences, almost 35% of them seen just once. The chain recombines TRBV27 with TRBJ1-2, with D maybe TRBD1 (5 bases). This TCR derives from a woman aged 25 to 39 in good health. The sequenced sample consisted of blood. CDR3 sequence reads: CASRGPWGNYGYTF. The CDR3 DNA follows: TGTGCCAGCAGGGGCCCGTGGGGGAACTATGGCTACACCTTC.